The 5 T cell receptor beta chains below come from one sample, sequenced in a study of beta chain features in type 1 diabetes (dated by TCRdb to the late 2010s). The paper as a whole reports these results and caveats: Type 1 diabetes patients showed a moderate but significant shortening of TCRB CDR3 length in all four CD4+ subsets.

The library came from the immunoSEQ multiplex PCR assay. The entire isolated RNA was reverse transcribed using the High Capacity cDNA Reverse Transcription Kit, and thus expressed TCRB transcripts were sequenced. TCRdb's version of the immuneACCESS table is confined to in-frame rearrangements and falls short of the full clone set. An unresolved V gene accounts for under half of the shortfall where checked; the remainder is of unknown origin. For this sample the table gives some 200,000 clones, of which 16% were detected only once. The biggest ten clones account for 0.065% to 0.095% of the sample. Their antigens remain unidentified. Sequences were obtained from naive CD4+ T cells from blood. The cell subset or site label here, explained by the study, means: true naive CD4+ T cells. These receptor sequences come from a young man with type 1 diabetes.

The sample holds a few counts of this clone. The chain recombines TRBV9 with TRBJ2-5; 14 bases fit TRBD2. The CDR3 has 16 amino acids. Per germline, CDR1 SGDLS and CDR2 YYNGEE. The trim removed 3 bases at V and 2 bases at J, leaving 3 bases unmatched. The CDR3 sequence: CASSAGLAGAQETQYF. CDR3 nucleotides: TGTGCCAGCAGCGCGGGACTAGCGGGAGCACAAGAGACCCAGTACTTC.

The chain links TRBV20-1 to TRBJ2-1; D gene uncertain. CDR3 length: 10 amino acids. CDR1 and CDR2 from the germline V gene are DFQATT and SNEGSKA (reference sequence). The CDR3 here is CSYSGDEQFF. The CDR3 bases are TGCAGCTACTCCGGCGATGAGCAGTTCTTC.

Only a few counts were recorded for this clone. J is TRBJ1-2 and V is TRBV7-9, with D unclear. CDR3 length: 14 residues. Trimming took 2 bases from V and 6 from J, leaving 13 bases between them. Germline V gives CDR1 SEHNR, CDR2 FQNEAQ (reference sequence). CDR3 amino acids: CASSLISTGNGYTF. In DNA, the CDR3 is TGTGCCAGCAGCTTAATTAGTACTGGAAATGGCTACACCTTC.

As to this clone: Different DNA sequences within this sample yield the same CDR3. This chain links TRBV20-1 with TRBJ2-3; the D is unclear. The CDR3 spans 11 residues. Germline-derived CDR1 and CDR2 are DFQATT and SNEGSKA (reference sequence). Trimming took off 0 bases at V and 9 bases at J, with 7 bases between the two ends. CDR3 loop: CSARDLRTQYF. CDR3 coding DNA: TGCAGTGCTAGAGATCTAAGAACGCAGTATTTT.

The chain's CDR3 is CSVAAQDQDSSFF. DNA for the CDR3: TGCAGCGTTGCCGCGCAGGACCAAGACAGCTCTTTCTTT. V usage is TRBV29-1 and J usage is TRBJ1-1; D may be TRBD1 (5 bases). Per the germline V gene, CDR1 is SQVTM and CDR2 is ANQGSEA. The CDR3 is 13 residues long. V shed 4 bases and J shed 12 bases, with 21 bases lying between them.